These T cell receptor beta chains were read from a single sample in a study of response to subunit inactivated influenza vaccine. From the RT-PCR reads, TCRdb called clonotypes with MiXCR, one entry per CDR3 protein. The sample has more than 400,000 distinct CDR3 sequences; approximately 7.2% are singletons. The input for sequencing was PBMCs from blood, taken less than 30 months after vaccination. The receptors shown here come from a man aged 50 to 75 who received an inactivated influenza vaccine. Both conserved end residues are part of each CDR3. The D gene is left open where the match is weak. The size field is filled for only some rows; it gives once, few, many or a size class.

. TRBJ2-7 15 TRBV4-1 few CASSQSTESSYEQYF TGCGCCAGCAGCCAGTCGACTGAGAGCTCCTACGAGCAGTACTTC
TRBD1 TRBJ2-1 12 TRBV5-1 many CASRGDRDEQFF TGCGCCAGCAGGGGGGACAGGGATGAGCAGTTCTTC
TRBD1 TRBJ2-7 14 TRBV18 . CASSWDRASYEQYF TGTGCCAGCTCATGGGACAGGGCCTCCTACGAGCAGTACTTC
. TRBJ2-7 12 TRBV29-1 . CSAGGGVYEQYF TGCAGCGCCGGAGGGGGGGTCTACGAGCAGTACTTC
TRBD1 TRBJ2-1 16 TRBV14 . CASSQNRGRFDNEQFF TGTGCCAGCAGCCAGAACAGGGGGCGCTTTGACAATGAGCAGTTCTTC
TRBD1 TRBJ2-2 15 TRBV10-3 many CAIRDRGRGTGELFF TGTGCCATCAGGGACAGGGGCCGCGGCACCGGGGAGCTGTTTTTT
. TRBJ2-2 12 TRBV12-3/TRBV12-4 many CASSFVTGELFF TGTGCCAGCAGTTTTGTAACCGGGGAGCTGTTTTTT
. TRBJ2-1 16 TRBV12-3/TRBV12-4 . CASSARVSSSYNEQFF TGTGCCAGCAGTGCCCGCGTGTCGAGCTCCTACAATGAGCAGTTCTTC
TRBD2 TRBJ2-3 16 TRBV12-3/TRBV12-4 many CASSLELAGHTDTQYF TGTGCCAGCAGTTTAGAACTAGCGGGACACACAGATACGCAGTATTTT
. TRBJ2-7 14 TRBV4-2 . CASSQEDWGYEQYF TGTGCCAGCAGCCAAGAAGACTGGGGATACGAGCAGTACTTC
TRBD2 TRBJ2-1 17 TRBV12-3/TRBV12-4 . CASSLWGTSGGRDEQFF TGTGCCAGCAGTTTATGGGGGACTAGCGGGGGTAGGGATGAGCAGTTCTTC
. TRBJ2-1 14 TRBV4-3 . CASSQDYSNNEQFF TGCGCCAGCAGCCAAGATTACAGCAACAATGAGCAGTTCTTC
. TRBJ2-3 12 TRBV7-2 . CASSRPSHPQYF TGTGCCAGCAGCAGACCCAGTCACCCGCAGTATTTT
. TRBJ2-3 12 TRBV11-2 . CASSLHPDTQYF TGTGCCAGCAGCTTACACCCAGATACGCAGTATTTT
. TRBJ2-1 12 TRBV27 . CASSFTHNEQFF TGTGCCAGCAGTTTTACACACAATGAGCAGTTCTTC
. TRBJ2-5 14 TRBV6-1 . CASSPPGWEETQYF TGTGCCAGCAGCCCTCCCGGATGGGAGGAGACCCAGTACTTC
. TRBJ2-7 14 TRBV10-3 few CAISEGESAYEQYF TGTGCCATCAGTGAAGGGGAGAGTGCCTACGAGCAGTACTTC
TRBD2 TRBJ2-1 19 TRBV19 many CASSQKGLAVADSYNEQFF TGTGCCAGTAGCCAAAAGGGGCTAGCGGTCGCAGACTCCTACAATGAGCAGTTCTTC
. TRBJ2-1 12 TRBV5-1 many CASRNFADEQFF TGCGCCAGCAGAAACTTTGCGGATGAGCAGTTCTTC
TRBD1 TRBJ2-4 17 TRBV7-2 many CASSLALTGAYKNIQYF TGTGCCAGCAGCTTAGCACTGACAGGGGCTTACAAAAACATTCAGTACTTC
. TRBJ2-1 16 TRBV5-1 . CASSPGTKSGASEQFF TGCGCCAGCAGCCCCGGGACAAAAAGTGGGGCAAGTGAGCAGTTCTTC
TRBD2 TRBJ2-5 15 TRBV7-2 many CASSLPSGGQETQYF TGTGCCAGCAGCTTACCTAGCGGGGGACAAGAGACCCAGTACTTC
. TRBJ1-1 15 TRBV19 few CASIVYQGGNTEAFF TGTGCCAGTATAGTATATCAGGGCGGGAACACTGAAGCTTTCTTT
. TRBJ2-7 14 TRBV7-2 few CASSLTSSAYEQYF TGTGCCAGCAGCTTAACGTCATCAGCCTACGAGCAGTACTTC
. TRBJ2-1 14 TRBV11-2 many CASSLGLKNNEQFF TGTGCCAGCAGCTTAGGTCTAAAAAACAATGAGCAGTTCTTC
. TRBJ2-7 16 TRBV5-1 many CASSLHLARSSYEQYF TGCGCCAGCAGCTTACATCTAGCGAGGAGCTCCTACGAGCAGTACTTC
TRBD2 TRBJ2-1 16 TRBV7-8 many CASSLGAGGFYNEQFF TGTGCCAGCAGCTTAGGGGCGGGAGGCTTCTACAATGAGCAGTTCTTC
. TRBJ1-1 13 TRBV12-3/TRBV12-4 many CASSPRAGAQAFF TGTGCCAGCAGCCCACGAGCTGGGGCCCAGGCTTTCTTT
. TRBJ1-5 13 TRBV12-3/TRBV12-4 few CASSLERHQPQHF TGTGCCAGCAGTTTAGAGAGGCATCAGCCCCAGCATTTT
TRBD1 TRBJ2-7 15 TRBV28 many CASSLPGDRGVEQYF TGTGCCAGCAGTTTACCCGGGGACAGGGGCGTCGAGCAGTACTTC
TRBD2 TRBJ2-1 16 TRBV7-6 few CASSLSPGLDYNEQFF TGTGCCAGCAGCTTATCTCCGGGACTAGATTACAATGAGCAGTTCTTC
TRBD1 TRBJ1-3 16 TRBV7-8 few CASSSSGQGIGNTIYF TGTGCCAGCAGCTCCTCGGGACAGGGAATAGGGAACACCATATATTTT
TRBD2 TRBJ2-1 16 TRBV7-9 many CASRQLSGGSAWEQFF TGTGCCAGCAGACAACTTAGCGGGGGGTCCGCATGGGAGCAGTTCTTC
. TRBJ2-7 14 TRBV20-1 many CSAREVGRIYEQYF TGCAGTGCTAGAGAGGTTGGGCGAATCTACGAGCAGTACTTC
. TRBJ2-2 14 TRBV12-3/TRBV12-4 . CASRRRSITGELFF TGTGCCAGCAGACGCAGGTCGATCACCGGGGAGCTGTTTTTT
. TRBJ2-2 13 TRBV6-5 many CASSYTGSGELFF TGTGCCAGCAGTTACACAGGGTCCGGGGAGCTGTTTTTT
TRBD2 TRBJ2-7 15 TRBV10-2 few CASSLLAGGKYEQYF TGCGCCAGCAGTCTTCTAGCGGGGGGGAAGTACGAGCAGTACTTC